This T cell receptor beta chain was identified in a study of chemoradiotherapy in HPV16-positive cancers. This clone was picked up one time. Measured with immunoSEQ multiplex PCR; TCRdb has only the in-frame clones, and not every one. Seen here are under 15,000 clones, around three quarters observed once, and the top ten hold around 1.5%. The germline V gene encodes CDR1 ENHRY and CDR2 SYGVKD. V dropped 10 bases and J dropped 0 bases, with 16 bases sitting between them. The CDR3 runs 15 residues. Collection of the sample occurred from a patient who underwent chemoradiotherapy. The chain combines TRBV10-3 with TRBJ1-3, with a weak D call TRBD1 (5 bases). The receptor's source is a human donor with HPV-associated anogenital cancer. The CDR3 nucleotides are TGTGCCACCGGCATATGGACATACTCTGGAAACACCATATATTTT. It is translated as CATGIWTYSGNTIYF.